Below, 25 T cell receptor beta chains from the same sample are listed, as sequenced in a study of T cells in Graves' hyperthyroidism and ophthalmopathy (dated by TCRdb to 2018 to 2020). The library was produced with multiplex PCR. This sample was sequenced with an Illumina HiSeq 2000. The TCR beta CDR3 regions were amplified from RNA transcripts. The first round of RT-PCR for the TCR CDR3 was performed with the HTBI primer set and the Qiagen OneStep RT-PCR kit. The raw public reads went through TCRdb reprocessing: fastp at Q25, MiXCR clone calling, in-frame beta chains kept. For every CDR3 protein sequence, its rows merge into one entry that carries the most common genes and DNA. The sample yields more than 150,000 distinct CDR3 sequences; about 17% were counted once. The top ten clones comprise 25% to 35% of the sample. The sample was blood. Receptor source: a woman aged 45-59 years with Graves' hyperthyroidism.

The chain joins TRBV5-4 to TRBJ1-6; D gene uncertain. The ends were cut back, 2 bases at V and 7 bases at J, with 13 bases in the middle. Per the germline V gene, CDR1 is SGHNT and CDR2 is YYREEE (reference sequence). This CDR3 is built from 15 residues. CDR3: CASSFITDTNSPLHF. CDR3 coding DNA: TGTGCCAGCAGCTTTATAACAGACACAAATTCACCCCTCCACTTT.

Remarks on this clonotype: Being one base from a much bigger clone, this may be a read error. This chain links TRBV15 with TRBJ2-1; possibly TRBD2 for D (5 bases). From germline, CDR1 is LNHNV and CDR2 YYDKDF (reference sequence). The CDR3 length is 13 residues. CDR3 sequence reads: CATRREWTLQKFF. CDR3 sequence (DNA): TGTGCCACCAGGAGAGAGTGGACTTTACAGAAGTTCTTC. Combining the CDR3 with reference TRBV15 and TRBJ2-1 gives the whole variable domain DAMVIQNPRYQVTQFGKPVTLSCSQTLNHNVMYWYQQKSSQAPKLLFHYYDKDFNNEADTPDNFQSRRPNTSFCFLDIRSPGLGDTAMYLCATRREWTLQKFFGPGTRLTVL.

This clonotype showed up just a few times. The V call is TRBV3-1, the J call TRBJ2-5; 8 bases are shared with TRBD2. The CDR3 has 14 residues. CDR1 and CDR2 from the germline V gene are LGHDT and YNNKEL (reference sequence). J was trimmed by 4 bases and V by 4 bases; bases with no gene match: 5. The CDR3 region is CASSRRTSSETQYF. The CDR3 coding sequence is TGTGCCAGCAGCCGACGGACTAGCTCAGAGACCCAGTACTTC.

This clonotype was detected ten times or more. The gene calls are TRBV6-2 or TRBV6-3 and TRBJ1-1, with a possible D match to TRBD1 (6 bases). The CDR3 is made up of 16 amino acids. Germline V CDR1 and CDR2: MNHEY, SVGEGT. Trimming cost V 5 bases and J 2 bases, with 18 bases left between them. CDR3: CASSTGGALFNTEAFF. The CDR3 DNA reads TGTGCCAGCAGTACCGGGGGGGCACTCTTTAACACTGAAGCTTTCTTT.

This clonotype has just a few counts. The gene calls are TRBV13 and TRBJ2-2; D gene ambiguous. CDR3 length: 12 residues. The germline gives CDR1 PRHDT, CDR2 FYEKMQ (reference sequence). V lost 3 bases and J lost 6, with 5 bases in between. In DNA form, the CDR3 reads TGTGCCAGCAGCTTGAGGCCCGGGGAGCTGTTTTTT. Protein product: CASSLRPGELFF.

In this sample, this clonotype turned up many times. The CDR3 loop reads CASSPQDPSGNTIYF. Written as DNA, the CDR3 is TGTGCCAGCTCACCACAGGACCCCTCTGGAAACACCATATATTTT. The chain combines TRBV18 with TRBJ1-3; D is uncertain. V lost 1 base and J 0 bases, leaving 7 bases between the germline ends. The CDR3 extends over 15 amino acids. Germline values: CDR1 KGHSH, CDR2 LQKENI.

The CDR3 sequence is CASGIKGQGREQYF. The CDR3 DNA is TGTGCCAGCGGGATTAAGGGACAGGGACGCGAGCAGTACTTC. The J gene is TRBJ2-7, the V gene TRBV2; TRBD1 aligns across 9 bases. This CDR3 has 14 amino acids. J lost 6 bases, V lost 8 bases, and 11 bases had no gene match. Germline V gene data show CDR1 as SNHLY and CDR2 as FYNNEI.

This sequence joins TRBV11-3 and TRBJ1-5; D is ambiguous. Deletions cut 1 base from V and 1 base from J, with 17 bases between. Germline CDR1 reads SGHNT; CDR2 reads YENEEA. This CDR3 spans 18 amino acids. This CDR3 is CASSLALAVRMSNQPQHF. The CDR3 DNA sequence: TGTGCCAGCAGCTTAGCTTTGGCAGTTCGGATGAGCAATCAGCCCCAGCATTTT.

The table lists this clonotype with many counts. This chain uses TRBV13 with TRBJ1-6, with D perhaps matching TRBD1 (5 bases). Trimming took 5 bases from V and 13 from J, leaving 24 bases between them. The germline V gene encodes CDR1 PRHDT and CDR2 FYEKMQ (reference sequence). CDR3 length: 16 amino acids. DNA for the CDR3: TGTGCCAGCAGCGGAAATGGGGCCGGAGGGCGTCGGCCCCTCCACTTT. Residues: CASSGNGAGGRRPLHF.

This clonotype appeared a few times. The V call is TRBV10-3, the J call TRBJ1-2; unclear D gene. In germline, CDR1 is ENHRY, CDR2 SYGVKD. The CDR3 runs 13 residues. V was cut by 2 bases and J by 3 bases, with 7 bases left in between. The chain's CDR3 is CAISEDADYGYTF. CDR3 bases: TGTGCCATCAGTGAGGACGCCGACTATGGCTACACCTTC.

This clonotype was seen only a few times. The chain joins TRBV15 to TRBJ1-1, with D tentatively TRBD1 (5 bases). Germline CDR1 is LNHNV and CDR2 is YYDKDF (reference sequence). V lost 1 base, J lost 7 bases, and 10 bases lay in between. This CDR3 spans 13 amino acids. DNA for the CDR3: TGTGCCACCAGCAGAGGAGAACAGGTTGAAGCTTTCTTT. Translating it yields CATSRGEQVEAFF.

This clonotype was recorded many times. The chain recombines TRBV5-1 with TRBJ1-1; perhaps TRBD1 as D (5 bases). CDR1 is SGHRS and CDR2 is YFSETQ in the germline V gene. There are 14 residues in the CDR3. V dropped 5 bases and J dropped 3 bases, with 14 bases sitting between them. CDR3 nucleotides: TGCGCCAGCAGTCCTCAGGGACGGTACACTGAAGCTTTCTTT. Residues: CASSPQGRYTEAFF.

This clonotype showed up many times. This chain uses TRBV5-1 with TRBJ1-3; a weak D match, TRBD1 (6 bases). CDR3 length equals 14 residues. In germline, CDR1 is SGHRS, CDR2 YFSETQ. With 0 bases removed from V and 4 bases from J, the gap between germline ends came to 8 bases. CDR3 amino acids: CASSLGTAGNTIYF. For the CDR3, the DNA is TGCGCCAGCAGCTTGGGGACAGCCGGAAACACCATATATTTT. Combining the CDR3 with reference TRBV5-1 and TRBJ1-3 gives the whole variable domain KAGVTQTPRYLIKTRGQQVTLSCSPISGHRSVSWYQQTPGQGLQFLFEYFSETQRNKGNFPGRFSGRQFSNSRSEMNVSTLELGDSALYLCASSLGTAGNTIYFGEGSWLTVV.

This clonotype was seen at least ten times. The chain uses TRBV2 and TRBJ2-7, with D possibly being TRBD2 (6 bases). V lost 7 bases and J lost 2, with 12 bases in between. Germline loops: CDR1 SNHLY, CDR2 FYNNEI. The CDR3 is 13 amino acids. CDR3 amino acids: CASIQGLPYEQYF. DNA of the CDR3: TGTGCCAGCATCCAGGGACTTCCCTACGAGCAGTACTTC.

At least ten counts were recorded for this clonotype. V usage is TRBV6-1 and J usage is TRBJ1-3; the D is unclear. CDR1 MNHNS and CDR2 SASEGT come from the germline V gene. This CDR3 has 17 amino acids. V was trimmed by 5 bases and J by 4 bases, leaving 21 bases between them. CDR3 DNA: TGTGCCAGCAGTAGAAAAGGCGGTTGGACGACGGGAAACACCATATATTTT. It specifies CASSRKGGWTTGNTIYF.

This clonotype was seen ten or more times. The chain couples TRBV28 to TRBJ1-5; D not certain. The CDR3 length is 13 residues. Germline V CDR1 and CDR2: MDHEN, SYDVKM. Trimming pared 6 bases from V and 6 bases from J, leaving 12 bases between. This CDR3 reads CASSLPIPQPQHF. The CDR3 region has the DNA TGTGCCAGCAGCCTACCTATCCCTCAGCCCCAGCATTTT.

This chain joins TRBV27 and TRBJ2-7; TRBD1 matches at 7 bases. CDR1 MNHEY and CDR2 SMNVEV come from the germline V gene (reference sequence). The CDR3 has 14 residues. V lost 5 bases, J lost 6 bases, and 10 bases stayed unmatched. CDR3 region: CASSPDRVLSEQYF. CDR3 DNA: TGTGCCAGCAGTCCTGACAGGGTCCTATCCGAGCAGTACTTC.

This clonotype was detected many times. J is TRBJ1-2 and V is TRBV12-5; weak D call: TRBD1 (6 bases). Trimming removed 6 bases at V and 14 bases at J, with 16 bases between. Germline CDR1 and CDR2: LGHNT and FRNRAP. The CDR3 totals 11 residues. CDR3 in DNA: TGTGCTAGTGGCCATTCCCAGGGGTTTACCTTC. It yields the protein CASGHSQGFTF.

This clonotype occurred many times. The rearrangement links TRBV12-3 or TRBV12-4 to TRBJ1-1; 7 nucleotides align to TRBD1. With 3 bases clipped from V and 4 bases from J, the junction kept 8 bases outside the gene matches. There are 15 residues in the CDR3. Written as DNA, the CDR3 is TGTGCCAGCAGTTTCGGCCCAGGGGGGAGCACTGAAGCTTTCTTT. The encoded protein is CASSFGPGGSTEAFF.

The chain is built from TRBV7-6 and TRBJ1-4; no clear D gene. CDR3 length: 15 amino acids. CDR1 SGHVS and CDR2 FNYEAQ come from the germline V gene. With 2 bases removed from V and 8 bases from J, the gap between germline ends came to 15 bases. The CDR3 nucleotides are TGTGCCAGCAGCTTAATGGAGGGCCGTGGGGAAAAACTGTTTTTT. Translation: CASSLMEGRGEKLFF.

The sample holds many counts of this clonotype. Germline and junction disagree at one end, which may indicate a read error. The chain joins TRBV28 to TRBJ2-7, with D uncertain. The CDR3 is 13 residues long. CDR1 MDHEN and CDR2 SYDVKM come from the germline V gene. CDR3 bases: TGTGCCAGCAGTCCACGCAGGTCCTACGGGCAGTACTTC. This translates into CASSPRRSYGQYF.

This clonotype was counted many times. J is TRBJ2-3 and V is TRBV7-9; 7 bases agree with TRBD2. The CDR3 contains 15 residues. The V gene end was trimmed by 3 bases and the J gene end by 0 bases; junction bases not matched to a gene: 3. Germline V CDR1 and CDR2: SEHNR, FQNEAQ (reference sequence). The CDR3 bases are TGTGCCAGCAGCTTGTCTAGCGGCAGCACAGATACGCAGTATTTT. Residues: CASSLSSGSTDTQYF.

This clonotype was recorded a few times. This sequence joins TRBV4-3 and TRBJ1-1, with 7 bases that match TRBD1. The germline gives CDR1 LGHNA, CDR2 YSLEER. V shed 0 bases, J shed 0 bases, and the junction held 1 base outside the gene matches. This CDR3 has 15 residues. CDR3 DNA: TGCGCCAGCAGCCAAGAGACAGGGATGAACACTGAAGCTTTCTTT. Translation gives CASSQETGMNTEAFF.

This clonotype has a count of ten or more. The V and J genes are TRBV9 and TRBJ2-7, with D perhaps matching TRBD1 (6 bases). Trimming took 3 bases from V and 2 from J, leaving 15 bases between them. The CDR3 consists of 15 residues. The germline gives CDR1 SGDLS, CDR2 YYNGEE. The CDR3 DNA sequence: TGTGCCAGCAGCGAGTCGACAGGAATAGCCTACGAGCAGTACTTC. Its translation: CASSESTGIAYEQYF. Together with reference TRBV9 and TRBJ2-7, the CDR3 gives the full variable domain: DSGVTQTPKHLITATGQRVTLRCSPRSGDLSVYWYQQSLDQGLQFLIQYYNGEERAKGNILERFSAQQFPDLHSELNLSSLELGDSALYFCASSESTGIAYEQYFGPGTRLTVT.

Points on this clonotype: Given a much more abundant clone one base away, this may be a read error. The chain joins TRBV9 to TRBJ1-1; a weak D match, TRBD1 (6 bases). The germline V gene encodes CDR1 SGDLS and CDR2 YYNGEE. Trimming took 1 base from V and 4 from J, leaving 8 bases between them. The CDR3 loop spans 13 amino acids. In DNA form, the CDR3 reads TGTGCCAGCAGCGTACAGGGGATCACTGAAGCTTTCTTT. Amino acid sequence: CASSVQGITEAFF.